This T cell receptor beta chain is from a study of blood T cell repertoires in COVID-19. Method: immunoSEQ multiplex PCR; TCRdb's copy keeps in-frame clones and lacks some. This sample has roughly 250,000 clones, with approximately 86% found just once. V lost 0 bases, J lost 9 bases, and 12 bases stayed unmatched. Germline V CDR1 and CDR2: SGHRS, YFSETQ. The CDR3 is made up of 16 amino acids. This sequence was found in a woman in her 30s with acute COVID-19. Source material: PBMCs or T cells enriched from blood (not recorded which). This sequence joins TRBV5-1 and TRBJ2-1; 7 bases match TRBD2. The CDR3 DNA reads as TGCGCCAGCAGCTTGGGCAGCGGGGCCCCCATCAGTGAGCAGTTCTTC. Amino acid sequence: CASSLGSGAPISEQFF. Using reference TRBV5-1 and TRBJ2-1 for the parts outside the CDR3, the full variable domain is KAGVTQTPRYLIKTRGQQVTLSCSPISGHRSVSWYQQTPGQGLQFLFEYFSETQRNKGNFPGRFSGRQFSNSRSEMNVSTLELGDSALYLCASSLGSGAPISEQFFGPGTRLTVL.